The TCR beta chain described here comes from a study of control samples from healthy donors and cancer patients (dated by TCRdb to about 2020). CDR1 and CDR2, looked up from the germline V gene, are SGHTA and FQGNSA. Including the terminal cysteine and phenylalanine, the CDR3 comprises 14 residues. The kept DNA is CDR3 alone, 42 bases in frame from the first base. For this chain, trimming is 5 bases at the V end and 6 bases at the J end, and the number of junction bases without a gene match is 7. Comments on this clone: The clone's antigen remains unknown. No much larger clone is present one base from it, and per-base qualities are unavailable.

The library was made by the immunoSEQ multiplex PCR assay. The immuneACCESS repertoire file appears here via TCRdb, limited to in-frame rearrangements. These files lack a portion of the clones; in checked studies, under half of the deficit traces to unresolved V genes, and the cause of the others is not known. The sample records roughly 100,000 clones, around 89% of which are singletons. Jointly, the top ten make up about a fifth of the sample. Sequencing was carried out using PBMCs. The V gene is TRBV7-2 and the J gene is TRBJ2-3, and 8 junctional nucleotides match TRBD2. This clonotype originated in a man aged 55-75 years with lung cancer. The base sequence is TGTGCCAGCAGCCTGGGACTAGGGGTCGATACGCAGTATTTT. Its translation reads: CASSLGLGVDTQYF.